Below, 14 T cell receptor beta chains from the same sample are listed, as sequenced in a study of T cell repertoires and HLA-DP antigens. Libraries were prepared by immunoSEQ multiplex PCR; TCRdb keeps only in-frame clonotypes and omits some of them. Of about 73,000 clones listed, roughly 77% are singletons. No antigens are known for them. The sample comprised CD4+ T cells from PBMCs. The receptors come from a man aged 55 to 70 in good health and CMV-seronegative.

V and J are TRBV15 and TRBJ1-2; weak D call: TRBD1 (5 bases). This CDR3 comprises 14 residues. Germline loops: CDR1 LNHNV, CDR2 YYDKDF (reference sequence). V dropped 1 base and J dropped 5 bases, with 11 bases sitting between them. The CDR3 reads CATSRGGDGYGYTF. CDR3 bases: TGTGCCACCAGCAGAGGGGGGGATGGGTATGGCTACACCTTC.

This chain uses TRBV9 with TRBJ1-2, with a weak D call TRBD1 (6 bases). The CDR3 totals 14 residues. Germline CDR1 and CDR2: SGDLS and YYNGEE. Trimming pared 3 bases from V and 5 bases from J, leaving 14 bases between. CDR3 in DNA: TGTGCCAGCAGCGCTGGGGGCAGGATTTATGGCTACACCTTC. It yields the protein CASSAGGRIYGYTF.

The chain employs TRBV5-1 and TRBJ1-4; 10 bases align to TRBD1. Germline V CDR1 and CDR2: SGHRS, YFSETQ. The CDR3 has 15 residues. Trimming at V came to 4 bases and at J to 4 bases, leaving 4 bases not matched to a gene. The DNA for the CDR3 is TGCGCCAGCAGCCCCCGGGACAGGGGTAATGAAAAACTGTTTTTT. This encodes CASSPRDRGNEKLFF.

In its sample, this clone was seen once. CDR3 nucleotides: TGTGCCAGCAGCCCCGCAGCGGGAGCGTCCTACGAGCAGTACGTC. This gives the protein CASSPAAGASYEQYV. This rearrangement joins TRBV11-2 to TRBJ2-7; 8 bases are shared with TRBD2. The V gene's germline CDR1 is SGHAT and CDR2 FQNNGV. Trimming removed 5 bases from V and 1 base from J; junction bases left unmatched: 7. CDR3 length: 15 amino acids.

The CDR3 DNA follows: TGTGCCAGCAAGGGATCGGGACAGGGGATTGAAAAACTGTTTTTT. Translated, it gives CASKGSGQGIEKLFF. The chain is built from TRBV6-6 and TRBJ1-4, with 10 nucleotides matching TRBD1. The junction had 9 bases not matched to a gene; V was cut back by 7 bases and J by 7 bases. The CDR3 has 15 amino acids. Per germline, CDR1 MNHNY and CDR2 SVGAGI (reference sequence).

The chain combines TRBV6-1 with TRBJ2-7, with 7 nucleotides matching TRBD2. J gave up 0 bases and V 7 bases, and 9 bases lay outside the gene matches. Germline lookup yields CDR1 MNHNS and CDR2 SASEGT. The CDR3 is 15 amino acids. DNA for the CDR3: TGTGCCAGCAAATCTGGGCGGGGGAGCTCCTACGAGCAGTACGTC. Amino acids: CASKSGRGSSYEQYV.

This chain links TRBV19 with TRBJ2-3; 9 bases line up with TRBD1. This CDR3 has 15 residues. Germline V gives CDR1 LNHDA, CDR2 SQIVND (reference sequence). The junction had 7 bases not matched to a gene; V was cut back by 7 bases and J by 2 bases. CDR3: CASIPGQGVTDTQYF. In DNA form, the CDR3 reads TGTGCCAGTATCCCGGGACAGGGAGTCACAGATACGCAGTATTTT.

This clone was observed once. The gene calls are TRBV5-5 and TRBJ2-7; 12 bases match TRBD2. Germline-derived CDR1 and CDR2 are SGHKS and YYEKEE (reference sequence). The CDR3 totals 13 residues. V was clipped by 4 bases and J by 9 bases; unmatched bases: 5. CDR3 in amino acids: CASSGLAGIWQYV. The CDR3 DNA sequence: TGTGCCAGCAGCGGACTAGCGGGAATTTGGCAGTACGTC.

V and J are TRBV15 and TRBJ1-2, with D uncertain. The germline V gene encodes CDR1 LNHNV and CDR2 YYDKDF (reference sequence). V lost 0 bases and J lost 8, with 13 bases in between. CDR3 length equals 14 residues. CDR3 in amino acids: CATSRDLNPEGYTF. The CDR3 nucleotides read TGTGCCACCAGCAGAGATTTGAACCCTGAGGGCTACACCTTC.

This chain links TRBV27 with TRBJ2-3, with TRBD2 identical over 11 bases. The CDR3 contains 18 residues. V was pared by 2 bases and J by 1 base, with 8 bases of the junction left unmatched. CDR1 and CDR2 from the germline V gene are MNHEY and SMNVEV (reference sequence). The CDR3 coding sequence is TGTGCCAGCAGTTTACGCCCCCTAGCGGGAGGTGGCACAGATACGCAGTATTTT. Translation: CASSLRPLAGGGTDTQYF.

V and J are TRBV6-5 and TRBJ1-3, with TRBD1 identical over 11 bases. With V trimmed by 6 bases and J by 3 bases, 4 bases remained unmatched. Germline V gene lookup returns CDR1 MNHEY and CDR2 SVGAGI. The CDR3 loop spans 15 amino acids. As DNA, the CDR3 is TGTGCCAGCAGCCGGACAGGGGGCATTGGAAACACCATATATTTT. Translating it yields CASSRTGGIGNTIYF.

The DNA for the CDR3 is TGTGCCTGGAGTGGGAGAATTACAGGCGCCTCTGGAAACACCATATATTTT. Translation: CAWSGRITGASGNTIYF. The gene calls are TRBV30 and TRBJ1-3, with D tentatively TRBD1 (5 bases). Germline-derived CDR1 and CDR2 are GTSNPN and SVGIG (reference sequence). The CDR3 consists of 17 residues. Trimming pared 1 base from V and 0 bases from J, leaving 16 bases between.

The sample holds a few counts of this clone. This chain connects TRBV28 to TRBJ1-6, with D perhaps matching TRBD1 (5 bases). Trimming cost V 4 bases and J 3 bases, with 10 bases left between them. CDR3 length: 15 amino acids. The germline V gene has CDR1 MDHEN and CDR2 SYDVKM. The CDR3 sequence: CASSSRVYYNSPLHF. The CDR3 DNA reads TGTGCCAGCAGTTCCAGGGTTTACTATAATTCACCCCTCCACTTT.

The chain recombines TRBV5-1 with TRBJ2-2, with D unclear. Trimming pared 4 bases from V and 6 bases from J, leaving 10 bases between. CDR1 and CDR2 (germline): SGHRS, YFSETQ. The CDR3 loop spans 13 amino acids. CDR3 sequence reads: CASSEGNSGELFF. CDR3 DNA sequence: TGCGCCAGCAGCGAAGGCAACTCCGGGGAGCTGTTTTTT.